Presented here are 25 T cell receptor beta chains from one specimen sequenced in a study of technical replicates of blood from a handful of donors (dated by TCRdb to about 2017). To prepare the library, the immunoSEQ multiplex PCR assay was applied. In TCRdb, the immuneACCESS table is reduced to in-frame sequences with V and J assigned. These tables do not hold every clone; where another copy was compared, an unresolved V gene accounts for under half, and the others remain unexplained. For this sample there are tens of thousands of clones; about nine tenths appear just once. The ten biggest clones cover over 0.35% of the sample. Material for sequencing was T cells isolated from PBMCs. The receptors stem from a human donor in good health. Some clones in this sample may be carry-over from other donors' samples.

The chain joins TRBV5-5 to TRBJ1-1; weak D call: TRBD1 (6 bases). V was trimmed by 3 bases and J by 1 base, leaving 13 bases between them. The CDR3 is 15 residues long. Germline CDR1 and CDR2: SGHKS and YYEKEE (reference sequence). The CDR3 DNA follows: TGTGCCAGCAGCTGGGCCGGGACATGGAACACTGAAGCTTTCTTT. As protein: CASSWAGTWNTEAFF.

This chain uses TRBV29-1 with TRBJ2-3, with 13 positions matching TRBD2. V was clipped by 6 bases and J by 3 bases; unmatched bases: 3. The CDR3 covers 14 residues. Germline lookup yields CDR1 SQVTM and CDR2 ANQGSEA. CDR3 in amino acids: CSVGTSGETDTQYF. The CDR3 DNA is TGCAGCGTCGGGACTAGCGGGGAAACAGATACGCAGTATTTT.

The chain joins TRBV7-2 to TRBJ2-3; D is ambiguous. The V end lost 4 bases, the J end lost 1 base, and 9 bases lay between the germline ends. Germline CDR1 and CDR2: SGHTA and FQGNSA. This CDR3 has 14 residues. The DNA for the CDR3 is TGTGCCAGCAGCTCCTCGTTAGGCACAGATACGCAGTATTTT. Its protein product is CASSSSLGTDTQYF.

The gene calls are TRBV19 and TRBJ2-2; 10 bases map to TRBD2. This CDR3 is built from 15 residues. V dropped 3 bases and J dropped 12; count of bases not matched to a gene: 10. Germline V CDR1 and CDR2: LNHDA, SQIVND (reference sequence). The CDR3 DNA sequence: TGTGCCAGTAGTATCTCCCCTAGCGGGAGACCAAAGCTGTTTTTT. Amino acids: CASSISPSGRPKLFF.

The V call is TRBV7-3, the J call TRBJ2-2; the match to TRBD1 covers 7 bases. Germline loops: CDR1 SGHTA, CDR2 FQGTGA. The CDR3 runs 14 residues. V was pared by 5 bases and J by 4 bases, with 4 bases of the junction left unmatched. The CDR3 spells CASSQRQGTGELFF. CDR3 sequence (DNA): TGTGCCAGCAGCCAAAGACAGGGCACCGGGGAGCTGTTTTTT.

The genes are TRBV4-1 and TRBJ2-3; 9 bases fit TRBD2. The CDR3 runs to 13 residues. V lost 6 bases to trimming and J lost 7 bases; unmatched junction nucleotides: 5. Germline lookup yields CDR1 MGHRA and CDR2 YSYEKL. CDR3 protein: CASREAGGNTQYF. DNA of the CDR3: TGCGCCAGCAGAGAAGCGGGAGGAAATACGCAGTATTTT.

The chain couples TRBV11-2 to TRBJ1-4; TRBD1 matches 9 bases. Germline trimming cut 3 bases from V and 8 bases from J; bases unmatched to any gene: 7. CDR1 is SGHAT and CDR2 is FQNNGV in the germline V gene. The CDR3 is 15 residues long. The CDR3 loop reads CASSFSGQGSEKLFF. The CDR3 DNA reads TGTGCCAGCAGCTTTTCGGGACAGGGATCCGAAAAACTGTTTTTT.

This clone was seen a few times. The chain combines TRBV5-1 with TRBJ1-1; D is uncertain. Trimming pared 0 bases from V and 1 base from J, leaving 4 bases between. The germline CDR1 and CDR2 sequences are SGHRS and YFSETQ. The CDR3 has 13 amino acids. CDR3 protein: CASSLGRNTEAFF. The CDR3 DNA follows: TGCGCCAGCAGCTTGGGCAGGAACACTGAAGCTTTCTTT. The variable domain in full, completed from reference TRBV5-1 and TRBJ1-1, reads KAGVTQTPRYLIKTRGQQVTLSCSPISGHRSVSWYQQTPGQGLQFLFEYFSETQRNKGNFPGRFSGRQFSNSRSEMNVSTLELGDSALYLCASSLGRNTEAFFGQGTRLTVV.

Written as DNA, the CDR3 is TGTGCCAGCAGCGCTACAGGGGGCGGAGTTCCCTACGAGCAGTACTTC. It encodes CASSATGGGVPYEQYF. The chain has TRBV7-6 and TRBJ2-7; 9 bases align to TRBD1. Trimming removed 5 bases from V and 2 bases from J; junction bases left unmatched: 10. The CDR3 runs to 16 residues. Germline CDR1 and CDR2: SGHVS and FNYEAQ.

This chain joins TRBV5-1 and TRBJ2-3; maybe TRBD2 (6 bases). Trimming removed 0 bases at V and 2 bases at J, with 16 bases between. The CDR3 has 17 residues. Germline CDR1 is SGHRS and CDR2 is YFSETQ. CDR3 loop: CASSLASAGLLTDTQYF. The CDR3 DNA is TGCGCCAGCAGCTTGGCCTCAGCGGGCCTGCTCACAGATACGCAGTATTTT.

The chain uses TRBV2 and TRBJ2-2, with 7 positions matching TRBD1. CDR1 and CDR2 (germline): SNHLY, FYNNEI. The CDR3 consists of 17 residues. The junction had 12 bases not matched to a gene; V was cut back by 2 bases and J by 6 bases. CDR3 sequence: CASSETPDRRQPGELFF. The CDR3 nucleotides are TGTGCCAGCAGTGAAACTCCGGACAGGCGACAACCCGGGGAGCTGTTTTTT.

This sequence joins TRBV19 and TRBJ2-2; TRBD1 might be the D (6 bases). CDR3 length: 16 residues. The V end lost 7 bases, the J end lost 4 bases, and 19 bases lay between the germline ends. Germline CDR1 is LNHDA and CDR2 is SQIVND (reference sequence). CDR3 region: CASMGEETGSTGELFF. The CDR3 bases are TGTGCCAGTATGGGGGAAGAGACAGGTAGCACCGGGGAGCTGTTTTTT.

In the case of this clone: Compared with germline, one end of the junction differs, possibly owing to a read error. V gene TRBV6-5 combines with J gene TRBJ1-2, with unresolved D. Germline-derived CDR1 and CDR2 are MNHEY and SVGAGI. This CDR3 has 13 amino acids. CDR3 in amino acids: CASSYFEGYGYAF. In DNA form, the CDR3 reads TGTGCCAGCAGTTACTTTGAGGGCTATGGCTACGCCTTC.

The chain carries TRBV10-3 and TRBJ1-1, with 9 bases aligning to TRBD1. Germline V lookup: CDR1 ENHRY, CDR2 SYGVKD. The CDR3 covers 21 residues. The J segment lost 0 bases and the V segment lost 2 bases, leaving 19 bases of the junction unmatched. The CDR3 DNA reads TGTGCCATCAGTGAGCTAACGGGACAGGGAATGAACTTTACCATGAACACTGAAGCTTTCTTT. The encoded protein is CAISELTGQGMNFTMNTEAFF.

The chain uses TRBV4-1 and TRBJ2-7; 9 nucleotides agree with TRBD2. The J segment lost 3 bases and the V segment lost 4 bases, leaving 13 bases of the junction unmatched. CDR3 length equals 17 residues. The germline V gene encodes CDR1 MGHRA and CDR2 YSYEKL. The chain's CDR3 is CASSLQTGSGSGYEQYF. DNA of the CDR3: TGCGCCAGCAGCCTCCAAACGGGTAGCGGGAGTGGCTACGAGCAGTACTTC.

The CDR3 DNA is TGTGCCACCGAAGAACACCATAATGAAAAACTGTTTTTT. This sequence encodes CATEEHHNEKLFF. V and J are TRBV28 and TRBJ1-4, with D hard to call. V lost 10 bases and J 4 bases, leaving 13 bases between the germline ends. Germline V CDR1 and CDR2: MDHEN, SYDVKM. CDR3 length: 13 residues.

A few counts support this clone. The chain is built from TRBV6-4 and TRBJ1-6, with D possibly being TRBD1 (5 bases). CDR3 length: 15 residues. V shed 0 bases and J shed 7 bases, with 10 bases lying between them. In germline, CDR1 is MRHNA, CDR2 SNTAGT. The CDR3 here is CASSDSPGNNSPLHF. The CDR3 nucleotides read TGTGCCAGCAGTGACTCGCCAGGGAACAATTCACCCCTCCACTTT.

This clone appeared once. The J gene is TRBJ2-7, the V gene TRBV29-1, with 9 bases aligning to TRBD1. The CDR3 is 14 amino acids. The germline gives CDR1 SQVTM, CDR2 ANQGSEA. V dropped 6 bases and J dropped 9; count of bases not matched to a gene: 15. As DNA, the CDR3 is TGCAGCGTGGCCTCCGGGACAGGGCAAGGAGGGCAGTACTTC. This translates into CSVASGTGQGGQYF.

This clone was detected only once. The rearrangement links TRBV19 to TRBJ2-2; 13 bases agree with TRBD2. Per the germline V gene, CDR1 is LNHDA and CDR2 is SQIVND (reference sequence). V shed 5 bases, J shed 5 bases, and the junction held 5 bases outside the gene matches. This CDR3 has 16 residues. The CDR3 region is CASSPTSGRLTGELFF. CDR3 in DNA: TGTGCCAGTAGTCCGACTAGCGGGAGGTTAACCGGGGAGCTGTTTTTT.

The rearrangement uses TRBV6-1 and TRBJ2-2; D possibly corresponds to TRBD1 (5 bases). V dropped 4 bases and J dropped 0 bases, with 9 bases sitting between them. The CDR3 sequence is 15 residues long. Germline V gene sequence: CDR1 MNHNS, CDR2 SASEGT. The chain's CDR3 is CASSGLTANTGELFF. The CDR3 bases are TGTGCCAGCAGTGGGCTGACAGCGAACACCGGGGAGCTGTTTTTT.

The chain combines TRBV4-3 with TRBJ2-1, with 10 bases lining up with TRBD2. Losses at the gene ends were 0 bases for V and 8 bases for J; bases not matched to a gene: 13. Germline loops: CDR1 LGHNA, CDR2 YSLEER. There are 18 residues in the CDR3. CDR3 bases: TGCGCCAGCAGCCAAGATGGTGCTAGCGGGAGTTTTGTGGATGAGCAGTTCTTC. Translation: CASSQDGASGSFVDEQFF.

This sequence joins TRBV19 and TRBJ1-3, with a possible D match to TRBD1 (6 bases). Germline V lookup: CDR1 LNHDA, CDR2 SQIVND (reference sequence). The CDR3 runs 15 residues. Between the trimmed V and J ends, which lost 11 bases and 3 bases, there was a span of 20 bases. This CDR3 reads CAAQDGQGNGNTIYF. CDR3 nucleotides: TGTGCCGCCCAGGACGGGCAGGGGAATGGAAACACCATATATTTT.

V is TRBV19 and J is TRBJ1-5, with 8 nucleotides matching TRBD1. The junction had 7 bases not matched to a gene; V was cut back by 6 bases and J by 3 bases. Germline loops: CDR1 LNHDA, CDR2 SQIVND (reference sequence). This CDR3 comprises 15 residues. The CDR3 region is CASSPTGEVNQPQHF. The CDR3 DNA sequence: TGTGCCAGTAGCCCGACAGGGGAGGTCAATCAGCCCCAGCATTTT.

The CDR3 bases are TGTGCCAGCAGCTTGCTAGCGGGAATGCCCGGGGAGCTGTTTTTT. Translated, it gives CASSLLAGMPGELFF. V gene TRBV5-8 combines with J gene TRBJ2-2; 9 bases are a match to TRBD2. CDR1 and CDR2 from the germline V gene are SGHTS and YDEGEE. V lost 1 base and J lost 6; bases outside the gene matches: 4. The CDR3 sequence is 15 residues long.

The rearrangement uses TRBV2 and TRBJ2-1; 9 nucleotides align to TRBD2. The J segment lost 1 base and the V segment lost 5 bases, leaving 6 bases of the junction unmatched. The CDR3 has 16 residues. The germline V gene encodes CDR1 SNHLY and CDR2 FYNNEI. The CDR3 sequence is CASSLGREGSYNEQFF. In DNA, the CDR3 is TGTGCCAGCAGTCTGGGGCGGGAGGGATCCTACAATGAGCAGTTCTTC.